The entry that follows covers one T cell receptor beta chain sequence. Assay: immunoSEQ multiplex PCR; the TCRdb copy retains only in-frame clones and omits some. The sample includes 2 million to 3 million clones, more than 80% of them seen just once. There are 15 residues in the CDR3. Germline V gene lookup returns CDR1 KGHSH and CDR2 LQKENI. V was pared by 3 bases and J by 7 bases, with 8 bases of the junction left unmatched. The sample belongs to a study of shared clonotypes between healthy human individuals. The origin of this receptor is a man between 18 and 35 years old in good health. Sequenced sample: naive CD4+ T cells sorted from blood. Specified subset: CD45RA+ positively selected. The rearrangement joins TRBV18 to TRBJ1-4, with 7 bases fitting TRBD1. DNA for the CDR3: TGTGCCAGCTCACCCGAGAGGGGGCCCGGTGAAAAACTGTTTTTT. Protein product: CASSPERGPGEKLFF. The whole variable domain, remainder taken from reference TRBV18 and TRBJ1-4, is NAGVMQNPRHLVRRRGQEARLRCSPMKGHSHVYWYRQLPEEGLKFMVYLQKENIIDESGMPKERFSAEFPKEGPSILRIQQVVRGDSAAYFCASSPERGPGEKLFFGSGTQLSVL.